These 17 T cell receptor beta chains came from one sample sequenced in a study of cytomegalovirus exposure and HLA in healthy donors. Produced via immunoSEQ multiplex PCR; TCRdb's table is partial and in-frame only. The sample has about 240,000 clones, approximately 86% seen once. Sequencing was carried out using PBMCs. The receptors here all came from a woman aged 25 to 39 in good health and CMV-seropositive.

This chain uses TRBV7-9 with TRBJ1-2; 12 bases are a match to TRBD1. Germline V gene sequence: CDR1 SEHNR, CDR2 FQNEAQ (reference sequence). This CDR3 spans 17 amino acids. The V segment lost 7 bases and the J segment 0 bases; nucleotides outside the gene matches: 9. The CDR3, as DNA: TGTGCCAGCATGCGTCCGGGACAGGGGGCGACTAACTATGGCTACACCTTC. It codes for CASMRPGQGATNYGYTF.

V gene TRBV11-2 combines with J gene TRBJ2-7, with 8 bases matching TRBD2. V lost 5 bases, J lost 4 bases, and 4 bases stayed unmatched. The CDR3 has 13 residues. CDR1 is SGHAT and CDR2 is FQNNGV in the germline V gene. The CDR3: CASSDGLAYEQYF. CDR3 nucleotide sequence: TGTGCCAGCAGCGACGGACTAGCTTACGAGCAGTACTTC.

The V call is TRBV2, the J call TRBJ2-3; a possible D gene is TRBD1 (5 bases). Germline assignment: CDR1 SNHLY and CDR2 FYNNEI. The CDR3 extends over 13 amino acids. V was pared by 9 bases and J by 8 bases, with 18 bases between. CDR3 DNA: TGTGCCAGTCTTCAGGGCCTGGTAGGTACGCAGTATTTT. This encodes CASLQGLVGTQYF.

This clone was seen only once. CDR3 coding DNA: TGTGCCAGCAGTGATGACCGGAGTAATGAGCAGTTCTTC. Translated, it gives CASSDDRSNEQFF. The chain uses TRBV2 and TRBJ2-1; no reliable D call. The CDR3 consists of 13 residues. Trimming removed 3 bases from V and 7 bases from J, with 10 bases in between. Germline-derived CDR1 and CDR2 are SNHLY and FYNNEI.

The chain is built from TRBV9 and TRBJ2-1; TRBD2 agrees at 12 bases. The CDR3 is made up of 18 amino acids. The V and J ends lost 4 bases and 5 bases, in that order; junction bases with no gene match: 13. CDR1 is SGDLS and CDR2 is YYNGEE in the germline V gene. The CDR3 protein is CASSPILLAGGGDNEQFF. In nucleotides, the CDR3 is TGTGCCAGCAGCCCTATCCTCCTAGCGGGAGGGGGGGACAATGAGCAGTTCTTC. The whole variable domain, remainder taken from reference TRBV9 and TRBJ2-1, is DSGVTQTPKHLITATGQRVTLRCSPRSGDLSVYWYQQSLDQGLQFLIQYYNGEERAKGNILERFSAQQFPDLHSELNLSSLELGDSALYFCASSPILLAGGGDNEQFFGPGTRLTVL.

The rearrangement links TRBV10-3 to TRBJ2-7; 12 bases fit TRBD2. The germline gives CDR1 ENHRY, CDR2 SYGVKD. Trimming took 5 bases from V and 0 from J; bases not matched to a gene: 14. CDR3 length: 19 residues. CDR3 sequence: CAISPWASGRERDSYEQYF. The DNA for the CDR3 is TGTGCCATCAGTCCATGGGCTAGCGGGAGGGAACGGGACTCCTACGAGCAGTACTTC.

The J gene is TRBJ1-5, the V gene TRBV7-9, with 8 positions matching TRBD1. The junction had 9 bases not matched to a gene; V was cut back by 5 bases and J by 6 bases. There are 15 residues in the CDR3. Germline V gene lookup returns CDR1 SEHNR and CDR2 FQNEAQ (reference sequence). The CDR3 coding sequence is TGTGCCAGCAGCCCGCATGGACAGGGAATTCAGCCCCAGCATTTT. It encodes CASSPHGQGIQPQHF.

This sequence joins TRBV7-3 and TRBJ2-1; D might be TRBD2 (7 bases). The CDR3 contains 16 residues. From germline, CDR1 is SGHTA and CDR2 FQGTGA. V lost 5 bases, J lost 5 bases, and 19 bases lay in between. CDR3 DNA sequence: TGTGCCAGCAGCACCCCACGGGGGGCTAGGAACAATGAGCAGTTCTTC. It encodes CASSTPRGARNNEQFF.

This clone has more than one count but fewer than ten. The chain combines TRBV7-2 with TRBJ1-1, with D unresolved. The V and J ends lost 5 bases and 4 bases respectively, with 17 bases between them. The CDR3 sequence is 15 residues long. Germline assignment: CDR1 SGHTA and CDR2 FQGNSA. The CDR3 sequence: CASSGRRSRGTEAFF. CDR3 sequence (DNA): TGTGCCAGCAGCGGTCGAAGGAGCCGTGGCACTGAAGCTTTCTTT.

As to this clone: The sample carries other DNA sequences with the same CDR3. The rearrangement uses TRBV11-3 and TRBJ2-3; D is uncertain. The CDR3 is 12 residues long. CDR1 and CDR2 from the germline V gene are SGHNT and YENEEA. The V and J ends lost 4 bases and 3 bases respectively, with 5 bases between them. The CDR3 spells CASSSRTDTQYF. CDR3 DNA sequence: TGTGCCAGCAGCTCGAGGACAGATACGCAGTATTTT.

The V gene is TRBV27, the J gene TRBJ2-3, with 14 nucleotides matching TRBD2. From germline, CDR1 is MNHEY and CDR2 SMNVEV (reference sequence). V lost 7 bases, J lost 7 bases, and 7 bases stayed unmatched. The CDR3 extends over 15 amino acids. The CDR3 sequence is CASTWGLAGDNTQYF. The CDR3 coding sequence is TGTGCCAGCACTTGGGGACTAGCGGGAGATAATACGCAGTATTTT.

The chain combines TRBV4-1 with TRBJ2-7; TRBD1 matches at 11 bases. The trim removed 1 base at V and 6 bases at J, leaving 2 bases unmatched. This CDR3 region has 14 residues. Per the germline V gene, CDR1 is MGHRA and CDR2 is YSYEKL. In DNA form, the CDR3 reads TGCGCCAGCAGCCAAGTCGGGACAGGGGGCGAGCAGTACTTC. It encodes CASSQVGTGGEQYF.

CDR3 in amino acids: CASSLTPGQGTGELFF. DNA of the CDR3: TGCGCCAGCAGCTTAACCCCGGGACAGGGCACCGGGGAGCTGTTTTTT. V is TRBV5-1 and J is TRBJ2-2, with 9 bases that match TRBD1. The germline gives CDR1 SGHRS, CDR2 YFSETQ. This CDR3 has 16 amino acids. The trim removed 2 bases at V and 4 bases at J, leaving 6 bases unmatched.

The J gene is TRBJ2-7, the V gene TRBV7-9; maybe TRBD1 (5 bases). CDR3 length: 14 amino acids. In germline, CDR1 is SEHNR, CDR2 FQNEAQ (reference sequence). Between the trimmed V and J ends, which lost 1 base and 6 bases, there was a span of 13 bases. CDR3 protein: CASSLVFRGSEQYF. In nucleotides, the CDR3 is TGTGCCAGCAGCTTAGTATTTAGGGGCAGCGAGCAGTACTTC.

V and J are TRBV5-1 and TRBJ2-3; 13 nucleotides align to TRBD2. This CDR3 comprises 17 residues. Trimming cost V 0 bases and J 2 bases; bases outside gene matches: 3. Germline V gene lookup returns CDR1 SGHRS and CDR2 YFSETQ. DNA for the CDR3: TGCGCCAGCAGCTTGGGGGGACTAGCGGGGCTCACAGATACGCAGTATTTT. Translated, it gives CASSLGGLAGLTDTQYF.

This chain links TRBV6-6 with TRBJ1-1; TRBD1 might be the D (6 bases). Germline CDR1 reads MNHNY; CDR2 reads SVGAGI (reference sequence). The CDR3 spans 15 residues. Trimming cost V 2 bases and J 6 bases, with 16 bases left between them. CDR3 amino acids: CASSYGEGGTAEAFF. The DNA of the CDR3 is TGTGCCAGCAGTTACGGGGAGGGGGGGACGGCTGAAGCTTTCTTT.

Comments on this clone: Other DNA sequences in the sample encode the same CDR3. Here the CDR3 DNA reads TGCGCCAGCAGCCGGACAGGGGCGAACACTGAAGCTTTCTTT. This encodes CASSRTGANTEAFF. The chain couples TRBV5-1 to TRBJ1-1, with 9 bases aligning to TRBD1. Germline CDR1 SGHRS, CDR2 YFSETQ. The length of the CDR3 is 14 residues. V dropped 4 bases and J dropped 1; count of bases not matched to a gene: 2. The variable domain in full, completed from reference TRBV5-1 and TRBJ1-1, reads KAGVTQTPRYLIKTRGQQVTLSCSPISGHRSVSWYQQTPGQGLQFLFEYFSETQRNKGNFPGRFSGRQFSNSRSEMNVSTLELGDSALYLCASSRTGANTEAFFGQGTRLTVV.